Following are 21 T cell receptor beta chains from one sample sequenced in a study of identical twins. In TCRdb, the 5' RACE reads were re-called with MiXCR into one record per CDR3 protein. The sample includes 690,000 or so distinct CDR3 sequences, 8% to 9% of them seen just once. This sample also belongs to another study, concerning yellow fever vaccine responses in identical twins.

The material sequenced was PBMCs. The origin of the receptors is a woman aged 18-29 years in good health.

About this clonotype: A read error may explain this, as a much larger clone is one base away. The rearrangement links TRBV29-1 to TRBJ2-7; TRBD1 matches at 8 bases. The DNA matches TRBJ2-1 better at its end, which makes the J call doubtful. The CDR3 is 12 residues long. The germline gives CDR1 SQVTM, CDR2 ANQGSEA. CDR3 sequence (DNA): TGCAGCGCGAATGGACAGGGCCACGAGCAGTTCTTC. Its translation: CSANGQGHEQFF.

The V call is TRBV21-1, the J call TRBJ2-3; the table assigns TRBD1, which was not confirmed against the DNA. TRBV21-1 is given as a pseudogene. CDR3 length: 17 amino acids. CDR3 DNA: TGTGCCAGCAGCATACATCGGGACGGTGGACGCACAGATACGCAGTATTTT. Protein sequence: CASSIHRDGGRTDTQYF.

CDR3 DNA sequence: TGTGCCAGCTCACCCCCCAAGGTGGGGGGCTACGAGCAGTACTTC. As protein: CASSPPKVGGYEQYF. The chain has TRBV18 and TRBJ2-7; the D gene is possibly TRBD2 (6 bases). V was pared by 3 bases and J by 3 bases, with 15 bases between. The CDR3 covers 15 residues. CDR1 and CDR2 from the germline V gene are KGHSH and LQKENI.

The chain recombines TRBV29-1 with TRBJ2-7; 9 positions match TRBD1. This CDR3 has 13 amino acids. V lost 6 bases and J lost 5; bases outside the gene matches: 8. The germline V gene encodes CDR1 SQVTM and CDR2 ANQGSEA. The CDR3 here is CSVRQGVANEQYF. The CDR3, as DNA: TGCAGCGTAAGACAGGGGGTAGCGAACGAGCAGTACTTC.

This chain uses TRBV7-6 with TRBJ2-5, with D tentatively TRBD2 (5 bases). With 4 bases removed from V and 1 base from J, the gap between germline ends came to 7 bases. This CDR3 comprises 13 residues. CDR1 is SGHVS, CDR2 FNYEAQ, per germline. CDR3 DNA sequence: TGTGCCAGCAGCTGGAGCGGCCAAGAGACCCAGTACTTC. Encoded protein: CASSWSGQETQYF. Supplemented by reference TRBV7-6 and TRBJ2-5, the full variable domain reads GAGVSQSPRYKVTKRGQDVALRCDPISGHVSLYWYRQALGQGPEFLTYFNYEAQQDKSGLPNDRFSAERPEGSISTLTIQRTEQRDSAMYRCASSWSGQETQYFGPGTRLLVL.

This clonotype was counted between two and nine times. The V and J genes are TRBV19 and TRBJ2-1; D is unclear. The CDR3 is 13 amino acids. CDR1 LNHDA and CDR2 SQIVND come from the germline V gene (reference sequence). Trimming cost V 3 bases and J 7 bases, with 10 bases left between them. CDR3: CASSMSMGNEQFF. Written as DNA, the CDR3 is TGTGCCAGTAGTATGTCAATGGGGAATGAGCAGTTCTTC. Full variable domain (rest looked up from reference TRBV19 and TRBJ2-1): DGGITQSPKYLFRKEGQNVTLSCEQNLNHDAMYWYRQDPGQGLRLIYYSQIVNDFQKGDIAEGYSVSREKKESFPLTVTSAQKNPTAFYLCASSMSMGNEQFFGPGTRLTVL.

This clonotype was detected ten times or more. The chain has TRBV5-1 and TRBJ2-5; TRBD2 might be the D (6 bases). This CDR3 comprises 13 residues. V was clipped by 2 bases and J by 4 bases, with 9 bases between them. The germline CDR1 and CDR2 sequences are SGHRS and YFSETQ. CDR3: CASSFGEAETQYF. CDR3 nucleotide sequence: TGCGCCAGCAGCTTCGGGGAGGCAGAGACCCAGTACTTC.

This clonotype occurred a few times. The rearrangement links TRBV20-1 to TRBJ2-1; 7 bases fit TRBD1. The CDR3 contains 13 residues. The junction had 8 bases not matched to a gene; V was cut back by 5 bases and J by 7 bases. Germline lookup yields CDR1 DFQATT and CDR2 SNEGSKA (reference sequence). CDR3 coding DNA: TGCAGTGCTCAACCGGGACAGACGAATGAGCAGTTCTTC. Translating it yields CSAQPGQTNEQFF.

This clonotype was picked up many times. This chain links TRBV4-3 with TRBJ2-3; the D is unclear. Per the germline V gene, CDR1 is LGHNA and CDR2 is YSLEER. The CDR3 is 15 residues long. V was clipped by 3 bases and J by 4 bases, with 14 bases between them. The CDR3 loop is CASSQAARGPDTQYF. DNA of the CDR3: TGCGCCAGCAGCCAGGCGGCAAGAGGCCCAGATACGCAGTATTTT.

This chain links TRBV12-3 or TRBV12-4 with TRBJ1-4; 7 bases are shared with TRBD1. The CDR3 runs 13 residues. J lost 7 bases, V lost 8 bases, and 7 bases had no gene match. CDR3 bases: TGTGCCAGCCGGGACAGCCCGATTGAAAAACTGTTTTTT. This gives the protein CASRDSPIEKLFF.

V and J are TRBV11-1 and TRBJ2-7; 7 nucleotides match TRBD2. V was clipped by 5 bases and J by 2 bases; unmatched bases: 15. This CDR3 region has 17 residues. Germline CDR1 reads SGHAT; CDR2 reads FQDESV (reference sequence). The CDR3 coding sequence is TGTGCCAGCAGCCCGAGGGGAGGGCTAGCGGTCACCTACGAGCAGTACTTC. It encodes CASSPRGGLAVTYEQYF.

The chain combines TRBV29-1 with TRBJ2-1; D is unresolved. The CDR3 length is 13 residues. Germline V gene lookup returns CDR1 SQVTM and CDR2 ANQGSEA. The V and J ends lost 7 bases and 7 bases respectively, with 17 bases between them. The CDR3 region is CSGASILPNEQFF. As DNA, the CDR3 is TGCAGCGGAGCCAGTATCCTCCCAAATGAGCAGTTCTTC.

This clonotype has at least ten counts. The gene calls are TRBV24-1 and TRBJ1-1; TRBD1 is a possible D gene (6 bases). Trimming took off 2 bases at V and 4 bases at J, with 13 bases between the two ends. Germline V lookup: CDR1 KGHDR, CDR2 SFDVKD. The CDR3 length is 15 residues. CDR3: CATSDSYRDGTEAFF. The CDR3 region has the DNA TGTGCCACCAGTGATTCTTACAGGGATGGCACTGAAGCTTTCTTT.

This clonotype was recorded many times. V is TRBV29-1 and J is TRBJ1-1, with no clear D. Trimming removed 6 bases at V and 3 bases at J, with 8 bases between. Looked up from germline, CDR1 is SQVTM and CDR2 is ANQGSEA. The CDR3 length is 11 residues. CDR3 in DNA: TGCAGCGTGGAGTTTGACACTGAAGCTTTCTTT. The encoded protein is CSVEFDTEAFF.

At least ten counts were recorded for this clonotype. The chain couples TRBV3-1 to TRBJ2-3, with 10 nucleotides matching TRBD2. This CDR3 region has 16 residues. The V and J ends lost 1 base and 6 bases, in that order; junction bases with no gene match: 7. Germline V gene lookup returns CDR1 LGHDT and CDR2 YNNKEL (reference sequence). CDR3 region: CASSQGTSGLLDTQYF. The DNA of the CDR3 is TGTGCCAGCAGCCAAGGGACTAGCGGACTCTTGGATACGCAGTATTTT.

This clonotype occurred many times. The chain is built from TRBV7-2 and TRBJ2-5, with 8 positions matching TRBD1. The trim removed 4 bases at V and 4 bases at J, leaving 8 bases unmatched. CDR3 length: 15 residues. The germline V gene encodes CDR1 SGHTA and CDR2 FQGNSA. As DNA, the CDR3 is TGTGCCAGCAGCTCCTTCTTACAGGGGGGAGAGACCCAGTACTTC. Translation: CASSSFLQGGETQYF.

The rearrangement joins TRBV4-2 to TRBJ2-7; 9 bases match TRBD2. Per the germline V gene, CDR1 is LGHNA and CDR2 is YNFKEQ. The CDR3 consists of 17 residues. V dropped 0 bases and J dropped 4; count of bases not matched to a gene: 10. This CDR3 is CASSQDSGLATQYEQYF. The DNA of the CDR3 is TGTGCCAGCAGCCAAGATAGTGGACTAGCGACTCAGTACGAGCAGTACTTC.

This clonotype was counted only a few times. The J gene is TRBJ2-5, the V gene TRBV4-2, with a tentative D call TRBD2 (5 bases). Germline V gene sequence: CDR1 LGHNA, CDR2 YNFKEQ. V was clipped by 0 bases and J by 11 bases, with 19 bases between them. This CDR3 region has 15 residues. This CDR3 is CASSQDLGASIHQYF. The CDR3 bases are TGTGCCAGCAGCCAAGATCTAGGCGCTAGCATCCATCAGTACTTC.

The chain is built from TRBV15 and TRBJ2-1; D uncertain. V was cut by 1 base and J by 7 bases, with 5 bases left in between. In germline, CDR1 is LNHNV, CDR2 YYDKDF (reference sequence). The CDR3 spans 12 residues. The CDR3 nucleotides are TGTGCCACCAGCAGAGTGGGAAATGAGCAGTTCTTC. Amino acid sequence: CATSRVGNEQFF.

The genes are TRBV5-1 and TRBJ2-1; a possible D gene is TRBD2 (6 bases). The CDR3 is 15 amino acids. The V end was cut by 0 bases, the J end by 8 bases, with 15 bases between. Per the germline V gene, CDR1 is SGHRS and CDR2 is YFSETQ. CDR3 sequence reads: CASSLDGGWLDEQFF. CDR3 coding DNA: TGCGCCAGCAGCTTGGATGGAGGGTGGTTGGATGAGCAGTTCTTC.

This clonotype was counted between two and nine times. The gene calls are TRBV5-6 and TRBJ2-3; possibly TRBD1 or TRBD2 for D (5 bases each). V lost 4 bases to trimming and J lost 8 bases, with 14 bases between them. Germline CDR1 SGHDT, CDR2 YYEEEE. The CDR3 sequence is 13 residues long. The CDR3: CASSTPQGATQYF. As DNA, the CDR3 is TGTGCCAGCAGCACACCCCAGGGAGCTACGCAGTATTTT.